The 4 T cell receptor beta chains below come from one sample, sequenced in a study of blood T cell repertoires in COVID-19. Profiling relied on immunoSEQ multiplex PCR, and the TCRdb table lists in-frame clones only, not all of them. The sample shows roughly 250,000 clones, about 89% of them seen only once. Sequenced sample: PBMCs or T cells enriched from blood (not recorded which). The receptors were gathered from a man aged 35 to 55 who had recovered from COVID-19.

A remark on this clone: The same CDR3 is also encoded by other DNA sequences in this sample. J is TRBJ2-7 and V is TRBV6-5; 11 nucleotides line up with TRBD2. The length of the CDR3 is 14 residues. CDR1 is MNHEY, CDR2 SVGAGI, per germline. Trimming took 6 bases from V and 3 from J; bases not matched to a gene: 4. The CDR3 sequence: CASSPGLAGYEQYF. The CDR3 DNA follows: TGTGCCAGCAGCCCAGGACTAGCGGGCTACGAGCAGTACTTC.

This clone was recorded a few times. The chain carries TRBV29-1 and TRBJ2-3; 8 nucleotides line up with TRBD2. V lost 6 bases to trimming and J lost 3 bases; unmatched junction nucleotides: 8. From germline, CDR1 is SQVTM and CDR2 ANQGSEA. The CDR3 is 14 amino acids. The CDR3 spells CSVAAGGGTDTQYF. The CDR3 nucleotides read TGCAGCGTGGCGGCGGGAGGAGGAACAGATACGCAGTATTTT.

Here the CDR3 DNA reads TGTGCCAGCAGCTTATCAGGGTACGATCAGCCCCAGCATTTT. Translating gives CASSLSGYDQPQHF. The chain couples TRBV7-9 to TRBJ1-5, with D possibly being TRBD1 (5 bases). From germline, CDR1 is SEHNR and CDR2 FQNEAQ (reference sequence). This CDR3 has 14 residues. V lost 2 bases, J lost 5 bases, and 10 bases lay in between.

The chain has TRBV28 and TRBJ1-1; no firm D call. The ends were cut back, 7 bases at V and 1 base at J, with 4 bases in the middle. The CDR3 sequence is 11 residues long. Per the germline V gene, CDR1 is MDHEN and CDR2 is SYDVKM. The CDR3: CASIQNTEAFF. The CDR3 DNA is TGTGCCAGCATTCAGAACACTGAAGCTTTCTTT.